These T cell receptor beta chains were read from a single sample in a study of cytomegalovirus exposure and HLA in healthy donors. Assay used: immunoSEQ multiplex PCR; TCRdb lists only in-frame clones, some missing. This sample has about 200,000 clones, with roughly 68% found just once. Sequencing was carried out using PBMCs. These TCRs come from a woman in her twenties or thirties in good health and CMV-seronegative. CDR3s include the opening cysteine and the closing phenylalanine or tryptophan. D genes are given only for firm matches. Some rows mark clone size as missing; the rest say once, few, many or name a class of expanded clone.

V gene,D gene,clone size,J gene,CDR3 DNA,CDR3 protein
TRBV28,.,.,TRBJ1-6,TGTGCCAGCAGTCGTAATCCTACCCAGGGAGGCTCCTATAATTCACCCCTCCACTTT,CASSRNPTQGGSYNSPLHF
TRBV9,.,.,TRBJ2-1,TGTGCCAGCAGCGTAGGTCTGGACTCGGAGCAGTTCTTC,CASSVGLDSEQFF
TRBV29-1,.,.,TRBJ1-1,TGCAGCATATTCCTGAACACTGAAGCTTTCTTT,CSIFLNTEAFF
TRBV9,.,.,TRBJ1-3,TGTGCCAGCAGCGTAGGCAGTGATGCTGGAAACACCATATATTTT,CASSVGSDAGNTIYF
TRBV19,TRBD2,.,TRBJ2-7,TGTGCCAGTAGTATGCAGGTAGCGGGGGGGCTCCCCCCCTACGAGCAGTACTTC,CASSMQVAGGLPPYEQYF
TRBV6-6,.,.,TRBJ1-5,TGTGCCAGCAGTCCGGACTCAAGCAATCAGCCCCAGCATTTT,CASSPDSSNQPQHF
TRBV4-3,TRBD2,.,TRBJ2-1,TGCGCCAGCAGCCAAGTGGGCGGGGGAACTAGTGAGCAGTTCTTC,CASSQVGGGTSEQFF
TRBV18,.,.,TRBJ2-4,TGTGCCAGCTCACTATCCGTAGTAGCCAAAAACATTCAGTACTTC,CASSLSVVAKNIQYF
TRBV10-1,TRBD2,.,TRBJ2-2,TGCGCCAGCAGTGACCTCGGACTAGCGGGGGGCACCGGGGAGCTGTTTTTT,CASSDLGLAGGTGELFF
TRBV2,.,once,TRBJ2-1,TGTGCCAGCAGTGGCGGAAGCTCCTACAATGAGCAGTTCTTC,CASSGGSSYNEQFF
TRBV19,TRBD1,.,TRBJ1-1,TGTGCCAGTAGTAAGGGACAGGTGAACACTGAAGCTTTCTTT,CASSKGQVNTEAFF
TRBV2,.,.,TRBJ1-4,TGTGCCAGCGGTGGCAGGCCAGGCAATGAAAAACTGTTTTTT,CASGGRPGNEKLFF
TRBV19,.,.,TRBJ1-2,TGTGCCACCACGGACAGTCCAAACTATGGCTACACCTTC,CATTDSPNYGYTF
TRBV5-1,TRBD1,.,TRBJ1-2,TGCGCCAGCAGCCCCCGGACAGGGGACTCATCAAACTATGGCTACACCTTC,CASSPRTGDSSNYGYTF
TRBV7-9,TRBD1,few,TRBJ1-5,TGTGCCAGCAGCTTAACTTGGACAGGGGGCAATCAGCCCCAGCATTTT,CASSLTWTGGNQPQHF
TRBV29-1,TRBD2,.,TRBJ2-2,TGCAGCGTTAACTTCCTAGCGGGGGGCTTAGGCGGGGAGCTGTTTTTT,CSVNFLAGGLGGELFF
TRBV9,.,.,TRBJ1-1,TGTGCCAGCAGCGTAACAGACGGTGAAGCTTTCTTT,CASSVTDGEAFF
TRBV9,.,.,TRBJ1-4,TGTGCCAGCAGCACCACCGCCGGGGTACCTGAAAAACTGTTTTTT,CASSTTAGVPEKLFF
TRBV19,.,.,TRBJ1-6,TGTGCCAGTAGTACAGGGTATCAGGGTTCACCCCTCCACTTT,CASSTGYQGSPLHF
TRBV19,TRBD1,.,TRBJ1-1,TGTGCCAGTAGGCCGACAGGGGGGAACACTGAAGCTTTCTTT,CASRPTGGNTEAFF
TRBV18,.,.,TRBJ1-5,TGTGCCAGCTCAGCCTACAGGGACGATCAGCCCCAGCATTTT,CASSAYRDDQPQHF
TRBV7-2,.,few,TRBJ1-6,TGTGCCAGCAGCTTAGGGAGCGGCAGAAATTCACCCCTCCACTTT,CASSLGSGRNSPLHF
TRBV5-1,TRBD2,.,TRBJ2-1,TGCGCCAGCAGCAGCTTGTTGGGTGTAGCGGGGGGCCCGAGCTCCTACAATGAGCAGTTCTTC,CASSSLLGVAGGPSSYNEQFF
TRBV9,TRBD2,.,TRBJ2-1,TGTGCCAGCAGTCCGAGCGGGATCCCCTACAATGAGCAGTTCTTC,CASSPSGIPYNEQFF
TRBV4-2,.,.,TRBJ2-7,TGTGCCAGCAGCCAGGTTGGGGGCGGGACTACCTACGAGCAGTACTTC,CASSQVGGGTTYEQYF
TRBV19,.,.,TRBJ2-1,TGTGCCAGTAGCCCGAGTAGCTCCTACAATGAGCAGTTCTTC,CASSPSSSYNEQFF
TRBV28,.,.,TRBJ1-5,TGTGCCAGCAGTTTTGCCCTCCGGGTGCAGCCCCAGCATTTT,CASSFALRVQPQHF
TRBV7-8,TRBD2,.,TRBJ2-5,TGTGCCAGCAGCTTACGACTAGCGGGGGGTGAGACCCAGTACTTC,CASSLRLAGGETQYF
TRBV19,TRBD1,.,TRBJ1-5,TGTGCCAGTCAAGCACGGACAGGGGGCAATCAGCCCCAGCATTTT,CASQARTGGNQPQHF
TRBV12-5,TRBD1,.,TRBJ2-5,TGTGCTAGTGCCCCCGGGACAGGTCTTGCGGAGACCCAGTACTTC,CASAPGTGLAETQYF
TRBV5-1,TRBD1,.,TRBJ1-3,TGCGCCAGCAGCCCAGGACAGGGTGACACCATATATTTT,CASSPGQGDTIYF
TRBV18,.,.,TRBJ1-3,TGTGCCAGCTCACCGACGCGACAGCTTAGTCGAAACACCATATATTTT,CASSPTRQLSRNTIYF
TRBV5-1,.,.,TRBJ2-7,TGCGCCAGCAGCTATGGACTCGCCGAATACGAGCAGTACTTC,CASSYGLAEYEQYF
TRBV19,TRBD2,.,TRBJ2-5,TGTGCCAGCACTGAGGTAGCGGGAGCCGAGACCCAGTACTTC,CASTEVAGAETQYF
TRBV5-1,.,.,TRBJ2-1,TGCGCCAGCAACCAGGGAAGATACAATGAGCAGTTCTTC,CASNQGRYNEQFF
TRBV9,.,.,TRBJ1-1,TGTGCCAGCAGCGGGAGGGGCGGATTGAACACTGAAGCTTTCTTT,CASSGRGGLNTEAFF
TRBV11-2,.,.,TRBJ2-5,TGTGCCAGCAGCTTAGTTTGGGGGGAAGAGACCCAGTACTTC,CASSLVWGEETQYF
TRBV5-1,TRBD1,.,TRBJ1-4,TGCGCCAGCAGCGGAAACAGGGGGCCGGATGAAAAACTGTTTTTT,CASSGNRGPDEKLFF
TRBV18,.,.,TRBJ1-1,TGTGCCAGCTCACCGGCCTCACTACTCACTGAAGCTTTCTTT,CASSPASLLTEAFF
TRBV6-1,TRBD1,.,TRBJ1-5,TGTGCCAGCGGTGAAGACAGGGCCAATCAGCCCCAGCATTTT,CASGEDRANQPQHF
TRBV6-6,TRBD1,.,TRBJ2-7,TGTGCCAGCAGTCCTCCTGGGACAGGGCGCGACGAGCAGTACTTC,CASSPPGTGRDEQYF
TRBV7-9,.,once,TRBJ1-5,TGTGCCAGCAGCCGGGAGGGTCAGCCCCAGCATTTT,CASSREGQPQHF
TRBV19,TRBD1,few,TRBJ1-3,TGTGCCAGTAATTCGGACAGGGGAAACACCATATATTTT,CASNSDRGNTIYF
TRBV7-2,TRBD2,.,TRBJ2-5,TGTGCCAGCGTCGGCGGGAGGCGAGAGACCCAGTACTTC,CASVGGRRETQYF
TRBV19,TRBD1,.,TRBJ1-2,TGTGCCAGTAGTCGTATAGGACAGGGCGGCTATGGCTACACCTTC,CASSRIGQGGYGYTF